This T cell receptor (beta chain) was documented in a study of T-cell memory formation after mild COVID-19. Study-wide context: Clustering of TCRs was largely donor specific.

TCRdb passed the 5' RACE reads through MiXCR, listing each CDR3 protein once. The sample has about half a million distinct CDR3 sequences, roughly 20% seen once; the top ten hold around 12%. Findings of the study overall: Clones contracting day 15 to 85 were balanced CD4/CD8; later expanders leaned CD4+.

As concerns this clonotype: What it binds is unknown.

The CDR3 is 14 amino acids. Germline V gene lookup returns CDR1 SGHRS and CDR2 YFSETQ. V was cut by 7 bases and J by 0 bases, with 14 bases left in between. The sequence came from an adult woman who had mild COVID-19 (a few samples of this study predate the infection). Cell type and time point are not known. What was sequenced was PBMCs or a T cell subset sorted from them (not recorded which). The chain carries TRBV5-1 and TRBJ2-7; no reliable D call. CDR3 sequence: CASGLKESSYEQYF. The DNA for the CDR3 is TGCGCCAGCGGGCTCAAAGAGAGCTCCTACGAGCAGTACTTC.